This T cell receptor beta chain was obtained from a study of cytomegalovirus exposure and HLA in healthy donors (dated by TCRdb to about 2017). With regard to the full study: According to an earlier analysis of several hundred of the donors, roughly 180 million T cells yielded 120 million or so unique TCR beta sequences and roughly 280 Gb of sequence data. An early release covering roughly 640 HLA-typed donors comprised approximately 290 gigabases of sequencing data and some 79 million unique TCR sequences. Of the 300 to 450 genotyped donors, 65% to 90% fell in the genetic ancestry cluster associated with self-reported Caucasian donors. The study aimed to test whether cataloging public T cell receptors could reveal signatures of past pathogen exposure. Using immunosequencing, the study profiled T cell repertoires from about 610 subjects and related those repertoires to cytomegalovirus serostatus. A separate validation cohort of 100 to 150 different subjects was used in addition to the 666-subject first cohort. High-throughput TCR immunosequencing, statistical association of individual TCRs with disease status, and machine learning were combined to predict cytomegalovirus infection status. In a later analysis, previously published TCR beta repertoires from about 640 donors were re-analyzed and high-resolution HLA genotyping was added so that TCR occurrence patterns could be studied. Rather than using new phenotypic data, the later analysis identified candidate immune exposures from TCR beta sequences and from how often those sequences occurred across donors. To decide whether each TCR beta V gene segment behaved as functional or pseudogenic, an earlier analysis of nearly 600 of the donors relied on high-throughput TCR beta sequencing. Donor age, sex, ethnicity and CMV serostatus were compiled alongside the repertoire data. In a later genetic analysis, genome-wide SNP genotypes for about 55% of the 666 donors were used, and that subset was treated as a discovery cohort. All discovery cohort repertoires had been generated on a single sequencing platform. Both class I and class II loci were covered by HLA typing, at four-digit resolution. Typing coverage differed by locus: A, B, C, DRB1 and DQB1 were typed in about 629-630 donors, DQA1 in 522, DPA1 in some 570, and DPB1 in 400 to 490. Five DR-DQ haplotypes were handled as single units for association and clustering because linkage in the cohort was strong. Among about 360 genotyped donors of the cohort, an average of around 240,000 unique TCR beta nucleotide sequences were sequenced per donor, around 20% of them non-productive.

General study outcomes and caveats: In a later analysis, several top co-occurrence clusters were reported to appear linked to parvovirus B19, influenza, CMV and Epstein-Barr virus. In a later analysis, TCR association rates were found to vary across HLA loci, with the most associated TCRs seen for DRB1 alleles and the fewest for HLA-C alleles. Three of the identified cytomegalovirus-associated TCR beta chains were confirmed in vitro to be specific for cytomegalovirus antigens. When HLA alleles, especially DR and DQ, strongly co-occurred, TCR associations were difficult to assign to individual alleles. The only immune exposure information available for the cohort was CMV serostatus. The study listed 164 TCR beta chains as associated with cytomegalovirus. According to a later genetic analysis, donors in an Asian-associated ancestry cluster had fewer N-insertions in productive TCRs than the approximately 650-donor mean. Correlated functional status among segregating V segments might reflect linkage disequilibrium, but an unknown experimental factor could not be ruled out. Some 16 rarely observed V segments, including chromosome 9 orphons, were excluded from the earlier analysis of approximately 600 of the donors because counts were too low. In a later analysis, HLA-associated TCR beta chains were found to be more clonally expanded and to have lower generation probabilities than equally common non-associated chains. Across donors, most TCR sequences were observed very rarely, whereas some public TCRs were present in many individuals. A further reported finding was that TCR beta sequences accurately predicted the HLA-A and HLA-B alleles for most subjects in the first cohort. In a later genetic analysis, a missense DCLRE1C variant was associated with V-gene and J-gene trimming of TCR beta chains, and the association was replicated in an independent cohort. The 87-base-pair reads could not distinguish some IMGT-functional V segments, including TRBV6-2 and TRBV6-3, so those segments were excluded. Cytomegalovirus status was reported to be diagnosed by the classifier with high specificity and sensitivity in both the original and validation cohorts. This cohort had only TCR beta chains sequenced, and the lack of alpha or paired-chain data limited which features could be detected. The authors suggested that the approach could potentially be extended to other disease states and immunological phenotypes. In a later analysis, most CMV-associated TCR beta chains were found to appear HLA-restricted, with HLA associations seemingly driven largely by CMV exposure. In an earlier analysis of approximately 590 of the donors, most TCR beta V segments appeared in productive rearrangements about 87% or about 30% of the time, broadly matching IMGT annotations. Because HLA typing was missing for some donors at each locus, association tests included only the typed subset. At a false discovery rate of 0.05, a later analysis linked about 17,000 TCR beta sequences to specific HLA alleles. The sequencing pipeline was judged likely to have produced a cluster of highly shared sequence variants as a technical artifact. Presence/absence analyses assumed roughly uniform sequencing depth across donors, an assumption that may not hold.

This clone was counted between two and nine times. Its antigen is currently not known. No base quality information exists; no much larger clone differs at one position. The CDR3 covers 12 residues, taking in both the cysteine and the phenylalanine. Only the CDR3 region is kept as DNA, spanning 36 bases read in frame from base 1. V was cut back by 5 bases and J by 6 bases, leaving a gap of 9 bases between them. CDR1 and CDR2 (SGHTA, FQGTGA) derive from the germline V gene. The cohort comprised 550 to 700 healthy bone marrow donors. All cohort members were sampled while nominally healthy, although unrecorded immune exposures were likely present. The donor was CMV seronegative and was included in the group of approximately 350 seronegative cohort members. A peripheral blood sample was collected from each donor, and TCR beta sequencing was performed on peripheral blood mononuclear cells. The Qiagen DNeasy Blood Extraction Kit was used to extract genomic DNA from the blood cell samples.

Receptor libraries were prepared by the immunoSEQ multiplex PCR assay. The multiplex PCR relied on a mix of 60 forward primers for TCR Vbeta segments and 13 reverse primers for TCR Jbeta segments. The CDR3 region of rearranged TCR beta genes was amplified from genomic DNA with a multiplex PCR assay. Amplified TCR beta libraries were sequenced as 87-base-pair reads on the Illumina HiSeq System. On the study's bioinformatics: In a later analysis, 70 million to 95 million unique TCR beta chains were counted across the 666 repertoires, and around 10 million of these chains were shared by at least two donors. A nearest-neighbor algorithm error-corrected the raw reads and collapsed the reads into unique sequences, merging closely related sequences to remove PCR and sequencing errors. CDR3 sequences were aligned to IMGT reference sequences to assign V, D and J gene segments. For a sequence to be retained, at least a six-nucleotide match to both a V gene segment and a J gene segment was required. Rearrangements were classified as productive when the CDR3 lacked stop codons and remained in frame with V and J, and all other rearrangements were classified as non-productive. Following IMGT convention, CDR3 was defined as the stretch from the second conserved V-encoded cysteine to the conserved J-encoded phenylalanine. The earlier analysis of approximately 590 of the donors excluded any sequence lacking an unambiguous match to a single V gene segment. In an earlier analysis of approximately 610 of the donors, V segments were called functional above 56.7% productive rearrangements and were called segregating when the between-donor standard deviation exceeded 5%. To diagnose cytomegalovirus status from the catalog of TCR beta chain sequences, a statistical classification framework was built. In a later analysis, V and J genes were assigned by comparing TCR nucleotide sequences against IMGT/GENE-DB human TR gene sequences. The TCRdist pipeline was used in a later analysis to assign CDR3 sequences and most-parsimonious VDJ recombination scenarios. In a later analysis, every TCR beta chain was defined by the combination of its CDR3 amino acid sequence and its V-gene family, and reads without a unique V-gene family were dropped. In a later analysis, 500 to 650 highly shared, low-generation-probability nucleotide sequences were removed to address suspected cross-contamination and a sequencing artifact. In a later analysis, a clonal expansion index for each public chain was calculated from normalized within-repertoire ranks of inferred template counts. In a later analysis, generation probabilities were computed with a VDJ recombination model fitted to out-of-frame rearrangements, and the resulting probabilities were checked against IGoR. A later analysis scored TCR-TCR, TCR-HLA and TCR-CMV co-occurrence with hypergeometric tests, applying a repertoire-size bias correction to TCR pairs. In a later analysis, false discovery rates were estimated by permuting HLA or CMV assignments 20 times. In a later analysis, co-occurring TCRs were grouped with DBSCAN, and TCRdist sequence similarity was added when clustering was performed within HLA-allele-positive subsets. Co-occurrence clustering excluded repertoires with fewer than 30,000 or more than 120,000 public chains, plus five with anomalous nucleotide sharing. TCRdb provides this immuneACCESS table in a form limited to in-frame rearrangements. Some clones are lacking; in checked studies, under half of them reflect an unresolved V gene, and why the rest are absent is not known. V and J calls and clone size are as listed in that table; D and trimming were resolved from the DNA. The sample profile shows about 140,000 clones; roughly three quarters of them were found once. The ten most abundant clones make up more than 3% of the sample.

The chain uses TRBV7-3 and TRBJ2-3; the D gene cannot be resolved reliably. The TCR sequence derives from a male donor in good health and CMV-seronegative. Source material: PBMCs. The sequenced DNA is TGTGCCAGCAGCCGAGGCCGCGATACGCAGTATTTT. This yields the protein CASSRGRDTQYF.